The rows below give T cell receptor beta chains drawn from one sample of a study of blood T cell repertoires in COVID-19. Repertoires were generated with immunoSEQ multiplex PCR, while TCRdb's copy carries only in-frame clones and drops some. The sample lists approximately 300,000 clones, about four fifths occurring once. Sequencing input: peripheral blood. These receptors all come from a woman aged 50 to 60 with acute or convalescent COVID-19. The CDR3 runs from the conserved cysteine through the conserved F or W. Fields, in order: J gene, D gene, clone size, V gene, CDR3 protein, CDR3 DNA. The D gene is left open where the match is weak. Clone sizes are given selectively: once, few, many, or a class where the clone is expanded.

j_call: TRBJ1-1
d_call: .
clone_size: .
v_call: TRBV18
cdr3_aa: CASSPPLGLNTEAFF
cdr3_nt: TGTGCCAGCTCACCACCGCTGGGGCTTAACACTGAAGCTTTCTTT

j_call: TRBJ2-1
d_call: TRBD2
clone_size: .
v_call: TRBV11-2
cdr3_aa: CASSPTIAGGRLDEQFF
cdr3_nt: TGTGCCAGCAGCCCTACAATAGCGGGAGGGCGCCTGGATGAGCAGTTCTTC

j_call: TRBJ2-3
d_call: .
clone_size: .
v_call: TRBV9
cdr3_aa: CASSVVSSARSTDTQYF
cdr3_nt: TGTGCCAGCAGCGTAGTGTCTAGCGCGAGAAGCACAGATACGCAGTATTTT

j_call: TRBJ2-3
d_call: TRBD2
clone_size: once
v_call: TRBV27
cdr3_aa: CASSLSLGGRGTDTQYF
cdr3_nt: TGTGCCAGCAGTTTATCCCTGGGCGGGAGGGGGACAGATACGCAGTATTTT

j_call: TRBJ1-3
d_call: .
clone_size: once
v_call: TRBV6-6
cdr3_aa: CASSYPLQAGNTIYF
cdr3_nt: TGTGCCAGCAGTTACCCCCTACAGGCTGGAAACACCATATATTTT

j_call: TRBJ2-2
d_call: TRBD1
clone_size: .
v_call: TRBV4-3
cdr3_aa: CASSQEGQGSGELFF
cdr3_nt: TGCGCCAGCAGCCAAGAGGGACAGGGGAGCGGGGAGCTGTTTTTT

j_call: TRBJ1-4
d_call: .
clone_size: .
v_call: TRBV2
cdr3_aa: CASSSPRGLGKLFF
cdr3_nt: TGTGCCAGCAGTTCCCCAAGGGGTCTCGGAAAACTGTTTTTT

j_call: TRBJ2-5
d_call: .
clone_size: .
v_call: TRBV29-1
cdr3_aa: CSARQETQYF
cdr3_nt: TGCAGCGCCCGTCAGGAGACCCAGTACTTC

j_call: TRBJ2-1
d_call: TRBD1
clone_size: once
v_call: TRBV7-2
cdr3_aa: CASSLARDRGRNEQFF
cdr3_nt: TGTGCCAGCAGCTTAGCGCGGGACAGGGGGCGGAATGAGCAGTTCTTC

j_call: TRBJ2-7
d_call: .
clone_size: few
v_call: TRBV7-6
cdr3_aa: CASSLAPSGNSYEQYF
cdr3_nt: TGTGCCAGCAGCTTAGCGCCCTCCGGGAACTCCTACGAGCAGTACTTC

j_call: TRBJ2-1
d_call: TRBD1
clone_size: .
v_call: TRBV7-7
cdr3_aa: CASSLSTGVPTNEQFF
cdr3_nt: TGTGCCAGCAGCTTATCGACAGGGGTCCCCACCAATGAGCAGTTCTTC

j_call: TRBJ2-3
d_call: .
clone_size: once
v_call: TRBV27
cdr3_aa: CASSSRHFLATSTDTQYF
cdr3_nt: TGTGCCAGCAGTTCCCGCCACTTTCTAGCGACGAGCACAGATACGCAGTATTTT

j_call: TRBJ1-6
d_call: TRBD1
clone_size: .
v_call: TRBV5-1
cdr3_aa: CASSMGQGNSPLHF
cdr3_nt: TGCGCCAGCAGCATGGGACAGGGGAATTCACCCCTCCACTTT

j_call: TRBJ2-3
d_call: .
clone_size: .
v_call: TRBV4-3
cdr3_aa: CASSQDRTGRDTQYF
cdr3_nt: TGCGCCAGCAGCCAAGATCGGACCGGGAGAGATACGCAGTATTTT

j_call: TRBJ2-5
d_call: .
clone_size: .
v_call: TRBV5-1
cdr3_aa: CASSFSAGTAQETQYF
cdr3_nt: TGCGCCAGCAGCTTCAGCGCGGGGACCGCCCAAGAGACCCAGTACTTC

j_call: TRBJ1-1
d_call: TRBD1
clone_size: .
v_call: TRBV7-9
cdr3_aa: CASRGTGMEAFF
cdr3_nt: TGTGCCAGCAGAGGGACAGGGATGGAAGCTTTCTTT

j_call: TRBJ1-5
d_call: TRBD1
clone_size: few
v_call: TRBV2
cdr3_aa: CASSLGTANQPQHF
cdr3_nt: TGTGCCAGCAGTCTAGGGACAGCCAATCAGCCCCAGCATTTT

j_call: TRBJ2-1
d_call: .
clone_size: .
v_call: TRBV7-9
cdr3_aa: CASSVGQYNEQFF
cdr3_nt: TGTGCCAGCAGCGTAGGACAGTACAATGAGCAGTTCTTC

j_call: TRBJ2-2
d_call: .
clone_size: .
v_call: TRBV5-1
cdr3_aa: CASSLAGHPSGELFF
cdr3_nt: TGCGCCAGCAGCTTGGCTGGACATCCCTCCGGGGAGCTGTTTTTT

j_call: TRBJ1-6
d_call: .
clone_size: many
v_call: TRBV5-1
cdr3_aa: CASSLAGDSPLHF
cdr3_nt: TGCGCCAGCAGCTTGGCCGGGGATTCACCCCTCCACTTT

j_call: TRBJ1-4
d_call: TRBD1
clone_size: .
v_call: TRBV4-1
cdr3_aa: CASSHLLRRGQGAEKLFF
cdr3_nt: TGCGCCAGCAGCCATCTCTTACGGAGGGGACAGGGGGCGGAAAAACTGTTTTTT

j_call: TRBJ2-5
d_call: TRBD1
clone_size: .
v_call: TRBV3-1/TRBV3-2
cdr3_aa: CASSQGTVLQETQYF
cdr3_nt: TGTGCCAGCAGCCAGGGGACAGTTTTACAAGAGACCCAGTACTTC